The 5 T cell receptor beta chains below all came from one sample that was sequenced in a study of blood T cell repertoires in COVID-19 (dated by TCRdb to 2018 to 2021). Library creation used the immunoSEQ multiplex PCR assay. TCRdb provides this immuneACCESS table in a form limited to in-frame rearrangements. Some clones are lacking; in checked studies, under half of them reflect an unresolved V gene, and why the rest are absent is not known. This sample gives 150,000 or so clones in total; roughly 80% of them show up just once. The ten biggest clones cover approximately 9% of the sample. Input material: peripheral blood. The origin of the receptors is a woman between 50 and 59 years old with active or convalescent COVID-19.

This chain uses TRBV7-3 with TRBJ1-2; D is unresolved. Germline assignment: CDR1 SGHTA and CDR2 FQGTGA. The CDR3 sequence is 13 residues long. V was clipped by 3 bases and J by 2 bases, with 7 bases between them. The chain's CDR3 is CASSFDGNYGYTF. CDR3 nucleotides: TGTGCCAGCAGCTTCGACGGGAACTATGGCTACACCTTC.

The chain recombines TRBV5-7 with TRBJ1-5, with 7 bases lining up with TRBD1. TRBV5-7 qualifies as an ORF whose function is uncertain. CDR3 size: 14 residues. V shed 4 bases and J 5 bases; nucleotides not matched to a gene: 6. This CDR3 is CASSPGTADQPQHF. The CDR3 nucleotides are TGTGCCAGCAGCCCCGGGACAGCCGATCAGCCCCAGCATTTT.

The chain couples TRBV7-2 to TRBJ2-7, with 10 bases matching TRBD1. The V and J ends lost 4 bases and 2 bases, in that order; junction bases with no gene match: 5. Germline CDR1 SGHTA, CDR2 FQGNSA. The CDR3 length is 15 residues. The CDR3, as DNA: TGTGCCAGCAGCTCGCGGACAGGGGGGACCTACGAGCAGTACTTC. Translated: CASSSRTGGTYEQYF.

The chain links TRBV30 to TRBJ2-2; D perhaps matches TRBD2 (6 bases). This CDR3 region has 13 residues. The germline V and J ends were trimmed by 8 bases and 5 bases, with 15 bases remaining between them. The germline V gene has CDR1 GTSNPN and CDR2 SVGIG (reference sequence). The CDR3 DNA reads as TGTGCCGCCGGACTACATTTGACCGGGGAGCTGTTTTTT. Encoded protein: CAAGLHLTGELFF.

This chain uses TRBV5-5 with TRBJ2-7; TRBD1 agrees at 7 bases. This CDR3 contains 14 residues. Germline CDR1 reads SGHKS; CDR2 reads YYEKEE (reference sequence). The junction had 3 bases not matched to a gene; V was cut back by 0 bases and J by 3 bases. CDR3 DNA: TGTGCCAGCAGCTTGGCCGGGACAGACTACGAGCAGTACTTC. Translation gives CASSLAGTDYEQYF.